Listed below are T cell receptor beta chains from one sample, sequenced in a study of blood T cell repertoires in COVID-19. Data came from immunoSEQ multiplex PCR; TCRdb stores just in-frame clones and leaves some out. Among tens of thousands of clones, around 86% were seen once, and the ten largest hold about 3.2%. Sequenced: peripheral blood. The receptors shown here come from an elderly man with acute or convalescent COVID-19. Each CDR3 is given with its conserved first and last residue. The order of the fields is clone size, CDR3 length, D gene, V gene, J gene, CDR3 DNA, CDR3 protein. D genes are given only for firm matches. Not every row has a clone size; where given, it reads once, few, many or a size class.

>.|16|TRBD2|TRBV28|TRBJ2-1
TGTGCCAGCAGGGGCGGACTAGCGGCAGTCTACAATGAGCAGTTCTTC
CASRGGLAAVYNEQFF
>.|19|TRBD2|TRBV4-3|TRBJ2-1
TGCGCCAGCAGCCAAGCTAATAGCGGGCGCTCGTATCCCTACAATGAGCAGTTCTTC
CASSQANSGRSYPYNEQFF
>.|16|.|TRBV7-8|TRBJ1-3
TGTGCCAGCAGCTTCCGGGACTCAACCGGTGGAAACACCATATATTTT
CASSFRDSTGGNTIYF
>.|13|.|TRBV6-5|TRBJ2-7
TGTGCCAGCAGTTACGACGGAAGCGCTAAACGGGACTTC
CASSYDGSAKRDF
>.|14|.|TRBV5-6|TRBJ2-7
TGTGCCAGCAGCTTGGGGTTCGGGTACTACGAGCAGTACTTC
CASSLGFGYYEQYF
>.|15|TRBD1|TRBV6-5|TRBJ1-5
TGTGCCAGCAGTTATGGACAGGGTAGCAATCAGCCCCAGCATTTT
CASSYGQGSNQPQHF
>.|17|.|TRBV10-2|TRBJ1-3
TGCGCCAGCAGGGAAATCCCACAGGGTGACTCTGGAAACACCATATATTTT
CASREIPQGDSGNTIYF
>.|15|TRBD2|TRBV27|TRBJ2-3
TGTGCCAGCAGTTTATGGAGCGGGAGTGTAGATACGCAGTATTTT
CASSLWSGSVDTQYF
>.|15|TRBD2|TRBV6-6|TRBJ2-1
TGTGCCAGCAGCAAACTAGCGGGCGGGTGGAATGAGCAGTTCTTC
CASSKLAGGWNEQFF
>.|14|.|TRBV2|TRBJ2-2
TGTGCCAGCAGTGAAGGTCGGGGGACCGGGGAGTTGTTTTTT
CASSEGRGTGELFF
>.|13|.|TRBV11-3|TRBJ1-1
TGTGCCAGCAGTCCGTTAGTGAACACTGAAGCTTTCTTT
CASSPLVNTEAFF
>.|15|TRBD1|TRBV24-1|TRBJ2-7
TGTGCCACCAGTGACCCCCAAAGGACAGGGGGCGAGCAGTACTTC
CATSDPQRTGGEQYF
>few|13|.|TRBV10-2|TRBJ1-1
TGCGCCAGCAGTGAGCAGGGCAACACTGAAGCTTTCTTT
CASSEQGNTEAFF
>.|14|.|TRBV30|TRBJ1-4
TGTGCCTGGAGTGTACCCGGAACTAATGAAAAACTGTTTTTT
CAWSVPGTNEKLFF
>.|16|TRBD1|TRBV19|TRBJ1-2
TGTGCCAGTAGCGAAAACCGGGACAGGGGTCTTTATGGCTACACCTTC
CASSENRDRGLYGYTF
>.|15|TRBD1|TRBV13|TRBJ1-2
TGTGCCAGCAGCCCCGGAACAGGGGGCTTCTATGGCTACACCTTC
CASSPGTGGFYGYTF
>once|15|TRBD1|TRBV5-1|TRBJ1-3
TGCGCCAGCAGCCCATTCGCGGGACAGGGAAACACCATATATTTT
CASSPFAGQGNTIYF
>.|15|TRBD1|TRBV6-2/TRBV6-3|TRBJ2-5
TGTGCCAGCAGTTACGGGACAGGGGGACTGGAGACCCAGTACTTC
CASSYGTGGLETQYF
>.|12|.|TRBV14|TRBJ2-7
TGTGCCAGCAGCCAAGCTTGGCACGAGCAGTACTTC
CASSQAWHEQYF
>.|14|.|TRBV7-9|TRBJ1-5
TGTGCCAGCAGCTCGGGATTTAGCAATCAGCCCCAGCATTTT
CASSSGFSNQPQHF
>.|18|.|TRBV5-6|TRBJ1-6
TGTGCCAGCAGCTCCCAAGGACAGTTAAGCTCCTATAATTCACCCCTCCACTTT
CASSSQGQLSSYNSPLHF
>.|13|.|TRBV19|TRBJ1-6
TGTGCCAGTAGTATGGTGCGTGATTCACCCCTCCACTTT
CASSMVRDSPLHF
>.|14|TRBD2|TRBV29-1|TRBJ2-3
TGCAGCGCCATGAGGGGGACTAGTCGAGATACGCAGTATTTT
CSAMRGTSRDTQYF
>.|9|.|TRBV12-2|TRBJ1-5
TGCGCAAAGAGTCAGCCCCAGCATTTT
CAKSQPQHF
>.|16|.|TRBV18|TRBJ2-6
TGTGCCAGCTCACCCCCGCAGTCCTCTGGGGCCAACGTCCTGACTTTC
CASSPPQSSGANVLTF
>.|14|TRBD1|TRBV4-2|TRBJ1-1
TGTGCCAGCAGCCAAAGTAGGGGGCAGATTGAAGCTTTCTTT
CASSQSRGQIEAFF
>.|14|TRBD2|TRBV11-2|TRBJ2-1
TGTGCCAGCAGCTTCATCCGGGAGGGCAATGAGCAGTTCTTC
CASSFIREGNEQFF
>once|16|TRBD1|TRBV10-3|TRBJ2-2
TGTGCCATCAGTGGGGACAGGGATAGGAACACCGGGGAGCTGTTTTTT
CAISGDRDRNTGELFF
>.|16|TRBD1|TRBV27|TRBJ1-5
TGTGCCAGCAGTTTAACAGGGGGCGCGAGACTTCAGCCCCAGCATTTT
CASSLTGGARLQPQHF
>.|14|.|TRBV18|TRBJ1-4
TGTGCCAGCTCACCGCAGGTGACTAATGAAAAACTGTTTTTT
CASSPQVTNEKLFF
>.|15|.|TRBV13|TRBJ2-7
TGTGCCAGCAGCAACAGGGGGGGGAGACCCTACGAGCAGTACTTC
CASSNRGGRPYEQYF
>.|19|.|TRBV7-2|TRBJ1-4
TGTGCCAGCAGCTTAAGGTTCGCAGGGAGCGGGGCAACTAATGAAAAACTGTTTTTT
CASSLRFAGSGATNEKLFF
>.|15|.|TRBV14|TRBJ2-7
TGTGCCAGCAGCCAAGATAGCCGGGGGTTTGGGGAGCAGTACTTC
CASSQDSRGFGEQYF
>.|18|TRBD1|TRBV19|TRBJ1-5
TGTGCCAGTACCCACTTCCCCAGGGGGCGTAGGGGCAATCAGCCCCAGCATTTT
CASTHFPRGRRGNQPQHF
>.|16|.|TRBV4-3|TRBJ2-1
TGCGCCAGCAGCCAAGATTGGGCCGAAATGAACAATGAGCAGTTCTTC
CASSQDWAEMNNEQFF
>.|13|.|TRBV20-1|TRBJ1-2
TGCAGTGCTAGTATTCAGGGTGGCGATGGCTACACCTTC
CSASIQGGDGYTF
>.|14|.|TRBV5-1|TRBJ1-6
TGCGCCAGCAGCTTCTCAGGGCCTAATTCACCCCTCCACTTT
CASSFSGPNSPLHF
>.|15|.|TRBV12-5|TRBJ1-2
TGTGCTAGTCGGCCGGGGGGGGCCCGGGGAAAAGGCTACACCTTC
CASRPGGARGKGYTF
>.|14|TRBD1|TRBV5-4|TRBJ2-1
TGTGCCAGCAGCTTTCTAGGACAGGGCAATGAGCAGTTCTTC
CASSFLGQGNEQFF
>.|16|TRBD1|TRBV5-8|TRBJ1-1
TGTGCCAGCAGCTTCTGGGACAGGGTCAAGAACACTGAAGCTTTCTTT
CASSFWDRVKNTEAFF
>.|14|TRBD1|TRBV7-9|TRBJ1-2
TGTGCCAGCAGCTTAAGGGGGCAAAACTATGGCTACACCTTC
CASSLRGQNYGYTF
>.|15|.|TRBV6-5|TRBJ1-6
TGTGCCAGCAGCCGACAGGTACCACCTTTTACACCCCTCCACTTT
CASSRQVPPFTPLHF
>.|13|.|TRBV18|TRBJ2-5
TGTGCCAGCTCACCTCGAATGAGGGAGACCCAGTACTTC
CASSPRMRETQYF
>once|16|.|TRBV7-9|TRBJ2-2
TGTGCCAGCAGCCCACTGCGCGGGCCGAACACCGGGGAGCTGTTTTTT
CASSPLRGPNTGELFF
>few|14|TRBD2|TRBV11-2|TRBJ2-7
TGTGCCAGCAGACCTAGTGGCGGGGGTTACGAGCAGTACTTC
CASRPSGGGYEQYF
>.|15|.|TRBV28|TRBJ2-4
TGTGCCAGCAGCACACAGGGATCGGCCAAAAACATTCAGTACTTC
CASSTQGSAKNIQYF
>.|16|.|TRBV5-6|TRBJ1-6
TGTGCCAGCAGCTCGGCGGGTTTCTCCTATAATTCACCCCTCCACTTT
CASSSAGFSYNSPLHF
>.|12|.|TRBV28|TRBJ2-2
TGTGCCACCAGACTAAAGCCCGGGGAGCTGTTTTTT
CATRLKPGELFF
>.|13|.|TRBV19|TRBJ1-5
TGTGCCAGTAGCAGGGGTTGGGAACAGCCCCAGCATTTT
CASSRGWEQPQHF
>.|15|.|TRBV9|TRBJ2-5
TGTGCCAGCAGCCCAACTAGCATGAGTACTGGGACCCAGTACTTC
CASSPTSMSTGTQYF
>.|15|TRBD2|TRBV5-5|TRBJ2-7
TGTGCCAGCAGCTTTGTAACTAGCGCACCCTACGAGCAGTACTTC
CASSFVTSAPYEQYF
>.|17|TRBD1|TRBV10-1|TRBJ1-3
TGCGCCAGCAGTGAATTCCCGCCAGGGGGCTCTGGAAACACCATATATTTT
CASSEFPPGGSGNTIYF
>.|12|.|TRBV7-7|TRBJ2-5
TGTGCCAGCAGCCAGGGACTGGAGACCCAGTACTTC
CASSQGLETQYF
>.|15|TRBD2|TRBV5-6|TRBJ2-5
TGTGCCAGCAGCTTGAAGGTTGGGAGGGCTGAGACCCAGTACTTC
CASSLKVGRAETQYF
>.|14|TRBD2|TRBV24-1|TRBJ2-2
TGTGCCACCGGACTAGCGGGTAACACCGGGGAGCTGTTTTTT
CATGLAGNTGELFF
>few|13|.|TRBV12-3/TRBV12-4|TRBJ1-2
TGTGCCAGCAGTTTGACAGGTCCTACGGGCTACACCTTC
CASSLTGPTGYTF
>.|15|.|TRBV6-2/TRBV6-3|TRBJ1-2
TGTGCCAGCAGTGCTGACAGGCGTTTCAACTATGGCTACACCTTC
CASSADRRFNYGYTF
>.|15|TRBD1|TRBV18|TRBJ1-1
TGTGCCAGCCGCGAGACAGGGGCCGGTACGACTGAAGCTTTCTTT
CASRETGAGTTEAFF
>few|16|TRBD1|TRBV27|TRBJ1-1
TGTGCCAGCAGTTTAAGGGGGACAGGGGGCAACACTGAAGCTTTCTTT
CASSLRGTGGNTEAFF